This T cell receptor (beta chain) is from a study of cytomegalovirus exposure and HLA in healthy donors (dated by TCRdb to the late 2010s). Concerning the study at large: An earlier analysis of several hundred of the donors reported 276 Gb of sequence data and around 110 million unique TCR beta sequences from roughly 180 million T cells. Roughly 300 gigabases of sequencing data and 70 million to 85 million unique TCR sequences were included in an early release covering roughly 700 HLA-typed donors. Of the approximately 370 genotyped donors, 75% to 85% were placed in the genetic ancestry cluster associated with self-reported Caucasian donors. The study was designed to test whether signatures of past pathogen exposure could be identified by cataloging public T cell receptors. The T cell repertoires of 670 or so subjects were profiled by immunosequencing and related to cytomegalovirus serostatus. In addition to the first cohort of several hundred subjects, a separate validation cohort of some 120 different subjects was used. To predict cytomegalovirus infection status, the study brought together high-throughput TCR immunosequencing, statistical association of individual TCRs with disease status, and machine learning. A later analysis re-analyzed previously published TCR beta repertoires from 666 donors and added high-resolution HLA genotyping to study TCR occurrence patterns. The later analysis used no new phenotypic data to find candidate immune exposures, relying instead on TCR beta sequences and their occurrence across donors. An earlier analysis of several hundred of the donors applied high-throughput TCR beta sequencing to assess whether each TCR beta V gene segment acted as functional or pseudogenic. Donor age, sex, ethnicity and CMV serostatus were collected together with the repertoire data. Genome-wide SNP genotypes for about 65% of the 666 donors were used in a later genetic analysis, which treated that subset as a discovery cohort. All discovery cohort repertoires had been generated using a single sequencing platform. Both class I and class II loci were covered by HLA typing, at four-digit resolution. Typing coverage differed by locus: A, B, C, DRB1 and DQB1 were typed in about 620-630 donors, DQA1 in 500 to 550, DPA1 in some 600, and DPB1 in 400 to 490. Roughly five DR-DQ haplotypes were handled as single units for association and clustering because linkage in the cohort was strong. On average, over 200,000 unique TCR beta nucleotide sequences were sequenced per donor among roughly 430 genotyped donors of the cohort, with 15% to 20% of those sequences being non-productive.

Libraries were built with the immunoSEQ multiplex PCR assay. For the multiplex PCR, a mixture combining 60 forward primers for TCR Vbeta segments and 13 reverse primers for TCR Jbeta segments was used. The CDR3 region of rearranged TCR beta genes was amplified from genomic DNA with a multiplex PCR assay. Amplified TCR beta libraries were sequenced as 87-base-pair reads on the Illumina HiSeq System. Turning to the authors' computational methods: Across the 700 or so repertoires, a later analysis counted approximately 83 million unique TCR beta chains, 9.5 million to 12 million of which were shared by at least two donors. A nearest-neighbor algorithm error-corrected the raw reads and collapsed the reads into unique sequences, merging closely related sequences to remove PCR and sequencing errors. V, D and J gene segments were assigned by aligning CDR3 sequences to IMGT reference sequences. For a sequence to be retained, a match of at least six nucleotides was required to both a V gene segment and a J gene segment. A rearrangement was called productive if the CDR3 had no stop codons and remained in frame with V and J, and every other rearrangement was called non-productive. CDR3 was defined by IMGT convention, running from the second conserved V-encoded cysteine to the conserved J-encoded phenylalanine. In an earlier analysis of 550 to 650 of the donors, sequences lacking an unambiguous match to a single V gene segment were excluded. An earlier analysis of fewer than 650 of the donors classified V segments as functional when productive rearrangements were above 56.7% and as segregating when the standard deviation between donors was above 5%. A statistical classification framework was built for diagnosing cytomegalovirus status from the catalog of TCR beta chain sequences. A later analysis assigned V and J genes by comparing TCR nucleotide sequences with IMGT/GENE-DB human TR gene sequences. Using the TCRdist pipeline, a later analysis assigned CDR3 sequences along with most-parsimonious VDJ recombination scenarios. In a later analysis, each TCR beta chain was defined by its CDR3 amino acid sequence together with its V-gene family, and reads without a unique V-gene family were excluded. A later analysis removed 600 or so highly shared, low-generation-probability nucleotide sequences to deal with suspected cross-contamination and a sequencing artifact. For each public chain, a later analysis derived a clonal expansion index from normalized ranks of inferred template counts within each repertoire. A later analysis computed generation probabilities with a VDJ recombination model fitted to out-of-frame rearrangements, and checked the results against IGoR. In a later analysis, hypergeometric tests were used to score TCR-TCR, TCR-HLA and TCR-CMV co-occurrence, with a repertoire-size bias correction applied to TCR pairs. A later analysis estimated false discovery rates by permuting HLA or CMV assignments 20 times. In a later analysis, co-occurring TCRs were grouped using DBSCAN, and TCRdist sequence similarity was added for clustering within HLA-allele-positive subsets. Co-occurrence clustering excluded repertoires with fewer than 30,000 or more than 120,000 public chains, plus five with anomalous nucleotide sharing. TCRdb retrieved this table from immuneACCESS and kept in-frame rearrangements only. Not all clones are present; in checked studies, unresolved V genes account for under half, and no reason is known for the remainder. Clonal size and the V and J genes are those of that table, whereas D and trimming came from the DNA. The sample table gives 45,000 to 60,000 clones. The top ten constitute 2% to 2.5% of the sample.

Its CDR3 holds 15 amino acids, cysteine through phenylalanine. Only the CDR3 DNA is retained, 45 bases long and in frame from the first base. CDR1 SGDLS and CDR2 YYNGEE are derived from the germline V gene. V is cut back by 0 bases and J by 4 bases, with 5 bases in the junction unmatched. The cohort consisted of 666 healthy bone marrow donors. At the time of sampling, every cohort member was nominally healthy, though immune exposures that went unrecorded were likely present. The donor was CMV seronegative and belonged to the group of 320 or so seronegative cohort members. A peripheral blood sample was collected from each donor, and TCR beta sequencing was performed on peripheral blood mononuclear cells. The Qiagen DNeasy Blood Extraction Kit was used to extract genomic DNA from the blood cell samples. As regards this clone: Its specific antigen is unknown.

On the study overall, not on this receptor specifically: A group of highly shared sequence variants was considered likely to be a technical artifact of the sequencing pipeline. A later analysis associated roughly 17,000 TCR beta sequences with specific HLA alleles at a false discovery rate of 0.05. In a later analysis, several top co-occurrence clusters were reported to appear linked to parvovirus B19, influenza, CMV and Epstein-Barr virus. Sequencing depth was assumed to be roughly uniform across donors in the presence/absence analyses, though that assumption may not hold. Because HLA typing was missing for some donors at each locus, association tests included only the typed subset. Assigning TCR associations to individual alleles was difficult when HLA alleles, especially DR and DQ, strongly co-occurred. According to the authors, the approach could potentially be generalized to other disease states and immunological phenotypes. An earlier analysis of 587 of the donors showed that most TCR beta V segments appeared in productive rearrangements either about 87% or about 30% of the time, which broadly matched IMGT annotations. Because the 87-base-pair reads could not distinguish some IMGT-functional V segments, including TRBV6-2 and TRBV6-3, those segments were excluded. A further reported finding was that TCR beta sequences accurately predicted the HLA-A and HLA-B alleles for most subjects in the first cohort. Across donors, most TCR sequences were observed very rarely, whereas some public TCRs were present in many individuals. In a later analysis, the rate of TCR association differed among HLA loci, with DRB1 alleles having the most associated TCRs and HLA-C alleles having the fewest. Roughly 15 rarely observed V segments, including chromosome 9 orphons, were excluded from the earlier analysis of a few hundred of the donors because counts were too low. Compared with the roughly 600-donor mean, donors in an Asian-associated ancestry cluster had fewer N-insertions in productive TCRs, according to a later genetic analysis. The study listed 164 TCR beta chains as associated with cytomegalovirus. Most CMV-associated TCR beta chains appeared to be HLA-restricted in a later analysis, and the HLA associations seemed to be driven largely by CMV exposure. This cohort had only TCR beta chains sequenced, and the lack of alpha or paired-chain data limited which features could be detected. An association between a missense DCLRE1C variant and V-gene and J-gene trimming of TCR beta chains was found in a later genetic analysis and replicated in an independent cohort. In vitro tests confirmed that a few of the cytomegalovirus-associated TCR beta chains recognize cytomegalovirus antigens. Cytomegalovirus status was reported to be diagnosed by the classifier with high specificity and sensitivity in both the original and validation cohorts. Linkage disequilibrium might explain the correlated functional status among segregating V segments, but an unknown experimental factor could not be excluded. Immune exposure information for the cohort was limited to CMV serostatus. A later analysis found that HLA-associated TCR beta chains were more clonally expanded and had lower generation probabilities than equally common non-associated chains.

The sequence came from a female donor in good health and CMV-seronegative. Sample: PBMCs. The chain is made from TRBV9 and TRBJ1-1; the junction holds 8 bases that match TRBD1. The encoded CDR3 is CASSVGAGGSTEAFF. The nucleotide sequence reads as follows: TGTGCCAGCAGCGTAGGGGCAGGGGGCTCCACTGAAGCTTTCTTT.